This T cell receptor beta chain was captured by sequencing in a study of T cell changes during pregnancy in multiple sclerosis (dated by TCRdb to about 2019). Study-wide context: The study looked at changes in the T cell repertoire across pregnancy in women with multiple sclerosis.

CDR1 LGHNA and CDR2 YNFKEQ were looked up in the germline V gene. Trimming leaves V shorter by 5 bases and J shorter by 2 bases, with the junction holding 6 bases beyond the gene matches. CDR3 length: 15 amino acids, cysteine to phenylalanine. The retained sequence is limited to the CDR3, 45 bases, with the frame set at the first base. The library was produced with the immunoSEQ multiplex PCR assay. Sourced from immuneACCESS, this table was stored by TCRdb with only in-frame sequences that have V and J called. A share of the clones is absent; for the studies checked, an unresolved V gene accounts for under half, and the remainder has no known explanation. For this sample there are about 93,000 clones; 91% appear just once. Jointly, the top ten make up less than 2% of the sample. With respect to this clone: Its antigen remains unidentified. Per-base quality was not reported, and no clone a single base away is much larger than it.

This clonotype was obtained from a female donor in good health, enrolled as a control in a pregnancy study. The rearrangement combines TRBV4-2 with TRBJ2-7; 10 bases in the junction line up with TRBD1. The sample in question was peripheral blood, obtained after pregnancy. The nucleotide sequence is TGTGCCAGCAGCTTACGGACAGGGGGGCCCTACGAGCAGTACTTC. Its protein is CASSLRTGGPYEQYF.